This entry describes one T cell receptor beta chain. Antigen: not known. The sample originates from a study of T cell responses to AZD1222 COVID-19 vaccine. Study as a whole: Second doses at about 4 or about 12 weeks were pooled. Whole-study findings and limits: Nearly half of spike-specific TCRs reportedly target unmutated variant regions.

The CDR3 sequence is 12 residues long. Looked up from germline, CDR1 is SNHLY and CDR2 is FYNNEI. The data were produced by immunoSEQ multiplex PCR, yet TCRdb's version contains in-frame clones alone and is incomplete. The table includes 65,000 to 80,000 clones, about 90% detected once. This specimen was peripheral blood, taken on day 0 of AZD1222 vaccination. The sequence derives from an adult in good health. The rearrangement uses TRBV2 and TRBJ1-2; the D gene is possibly TRBD1 (5 bases). DNA of the CDR3: TGTGCGATCGAGACAGTCAACTATGGCTACACCTTC. It codes for CAIETVNYGYTF.